This T cell receptor (beta chain) was recorded in a study of neurological immune-mediated disorders. General study points: Private repertoires in all groups were suggested by the finding that expanded clones across subjects shared no CDR3 amino acid sequences.

Germline-derived CDR1 and CDR2 are MGHRA and YSYEKL. The V and J ends lost 2 bases and 10 bases, in that order; junction bases with no gene match: 11. This CDR3 contains 15 residues. This clonotype showed up many times. The target antigen is unknown. TCRdb analysed the 5' RACE reads with MiXCR anew, one entry per CDR3 protein. The table records more than 45,000 distinct CDR3 sequences, about 10% of them present only once. V gene TRBV4-1 combines with J gene TRBJ2-1, with 7 bases identical to TRBD2. The receptor was isolated from a man aged 55 to 69 in good health. The sequenced sample was PBMCs. The CDR3 reads CASSQPGGGGVEQFF. DNA of the CDR3: TGCGCCAGCAGCCAACCTGGTGGCGGGGGAGTGGAGCAGTTCTTC.